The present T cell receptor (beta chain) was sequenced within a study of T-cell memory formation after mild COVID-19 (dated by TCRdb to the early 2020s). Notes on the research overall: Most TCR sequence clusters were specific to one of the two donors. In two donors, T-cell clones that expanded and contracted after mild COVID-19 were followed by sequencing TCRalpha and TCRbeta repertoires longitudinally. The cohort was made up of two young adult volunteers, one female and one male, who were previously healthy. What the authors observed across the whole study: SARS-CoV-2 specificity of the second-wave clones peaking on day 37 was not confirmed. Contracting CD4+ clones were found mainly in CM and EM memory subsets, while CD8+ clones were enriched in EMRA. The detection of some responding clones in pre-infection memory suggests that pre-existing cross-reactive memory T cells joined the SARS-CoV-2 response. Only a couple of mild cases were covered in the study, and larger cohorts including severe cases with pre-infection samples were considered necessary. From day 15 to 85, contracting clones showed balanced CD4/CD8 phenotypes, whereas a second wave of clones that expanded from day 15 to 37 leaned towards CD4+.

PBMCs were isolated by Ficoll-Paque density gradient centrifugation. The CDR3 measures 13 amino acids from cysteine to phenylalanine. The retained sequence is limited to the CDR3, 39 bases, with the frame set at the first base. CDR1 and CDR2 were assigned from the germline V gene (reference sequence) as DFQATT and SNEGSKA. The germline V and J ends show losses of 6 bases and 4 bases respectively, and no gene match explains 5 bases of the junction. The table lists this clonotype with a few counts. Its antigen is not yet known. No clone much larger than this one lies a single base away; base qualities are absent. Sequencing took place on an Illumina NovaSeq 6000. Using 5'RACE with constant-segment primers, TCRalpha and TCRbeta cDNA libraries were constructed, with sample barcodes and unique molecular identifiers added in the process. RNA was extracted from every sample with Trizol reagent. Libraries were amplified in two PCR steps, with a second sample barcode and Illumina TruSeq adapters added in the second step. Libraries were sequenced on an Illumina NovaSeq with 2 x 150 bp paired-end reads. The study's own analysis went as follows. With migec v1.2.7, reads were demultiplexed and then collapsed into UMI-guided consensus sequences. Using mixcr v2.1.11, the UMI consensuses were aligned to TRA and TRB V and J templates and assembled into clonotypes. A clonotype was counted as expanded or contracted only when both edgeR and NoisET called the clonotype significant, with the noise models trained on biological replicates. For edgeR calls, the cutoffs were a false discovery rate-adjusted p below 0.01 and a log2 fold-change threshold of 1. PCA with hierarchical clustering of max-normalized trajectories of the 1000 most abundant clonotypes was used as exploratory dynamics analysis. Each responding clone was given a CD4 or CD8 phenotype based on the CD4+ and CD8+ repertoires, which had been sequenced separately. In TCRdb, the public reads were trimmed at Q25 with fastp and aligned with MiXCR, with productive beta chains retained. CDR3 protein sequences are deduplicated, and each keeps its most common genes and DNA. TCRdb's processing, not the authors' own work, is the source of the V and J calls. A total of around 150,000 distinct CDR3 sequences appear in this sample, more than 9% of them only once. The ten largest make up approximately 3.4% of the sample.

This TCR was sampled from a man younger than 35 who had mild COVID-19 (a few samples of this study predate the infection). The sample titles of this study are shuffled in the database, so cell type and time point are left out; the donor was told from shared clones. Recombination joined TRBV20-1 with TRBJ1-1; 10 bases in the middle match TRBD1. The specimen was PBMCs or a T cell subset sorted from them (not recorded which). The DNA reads TGCAGTGCGCGACAGGGGGCGGCCACTGAAGCTTTCTTT. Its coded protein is CSARQGAATEAFF.